A selection of T cell receptor beta chains follows, all from one sample in a study of blood T cell repertoires in COVID-19. Some clones are missing from TCRdb's copy, which holds only in-frame ones; the method was immunoSEQ multiplex PCR. The repertoire holds approximately 480,000 clones, with roughly 87% as singletons. Sequencing was carried out using PBMCs or T cells enriched from blood (not recorded which). All receptors derive from a woman between 18 and 29 years old who had recovered from COVID-19. Each CDR3 is given with its conserved first and last residue. The D gene is left open where the match is weak. Where a row states a size, it is once, few, many or the class of an expanded clone; other rows omit it.

clone_size	d_call	v_call	j_call	cdr3_nt	cdr3_aa
-	TRBD1	TRBV30	TRBJ1-1	TGTGCCTGGCTGTCCTTGGACAGGGTGAACACTGAAGCTTTCTTT	CAWLSLDRVNTEAFF
-	-	TRBV6-5	TRBJ2-3	TGTGCCAGCAAGCGAGGGGAGGTCGAAGATACGCAGTATTTT	CASKRGEVEDTQYF
-	-	TRBV20-1	TRBJ1-1	TGCAGTGGGATGCAGGGCACTGAAGCTTTCTTT	CSGMQGTEAFF
-	TRBD1	TRBV6-5	TRBJ1-2	TGTGCCAGCAGCTCCCGGGACAGTTCCTATGGCTACACCTTC	CASSSRDSSYGYTF
-	-	TRBV28	TRBJ1-3	TGTGCCAGCAGTTCCTACACACGGGACACCATATATTTT	CASSSYTRDTIYF
-	-	TRBV30	TRBJ1-1	TGTGCCCCGACGACAGCGAACACTGAAGCTTTCTTT	CAPTTANTEAFF
few	-	TRBV30	TRBJ1-6	TGTGCCTGGACCCGGGAGAATTCACCCCTCCACTTT	CAWTRENSPLHF
-	-	TRBV5-5	TRBJ1-1	TGTGCCAGCAGCTGGGGGGGATACACTGAAGCTTTCTTT	CASSWGGYTEAFF
-	-	TRBV7-9	TRBJ1-2	TGTGCCAGCAGCTTAGGAGGGAAAGGATATGGCTACACCTTC	CASSLGGKGYGYTF
once	TRBD1	TRBV5-4	TRBJ1-2	TGTGCCAGCAGCCCGGGACAGGGGGACTATGGCTACACCTTC	CASSPGQGDYGYTF
-	-	TRBV24-1	TRBJ1-4	TGTGCCACCAGTGCCCCCTATGAAAAACTGTTTTTT	CATSAPYEKLFF
-	TRBD1	TRBV28	TRBJ1-5	TGTGCCAGCAGTTTTGTCACAGGGGGCAATCAGCCCCAGCATTTT	CASSFVTGGNQPQHF
-	-	TRBV30	TRBJ1-1	TGTGCCTGGAGTAACAGGGTTAAGGTTGAAGCTTTCTTT	CAWSNRVKVEAFF
-	-	TRBV10-3	TRBJ1-6	TGTGCCATCAGGGCCGGGGATTCGAGTTCACCCCTCCACTTT	CAIRAGDSSSPLHF
once	-	TRBV30	TRBJ1-5	TGTGCCTGGAGTGTAGGGGCCGCCAATCAGCCCCAGCATTTT	CAWSVGAANQPQHF
-	-	TRBV9	TRBJ1-6	TGTGCCAGCTCGCAGACAGGATATAATTCACCCCTCCACTTT	CASSQTGYNSPLHF
-	-	TRBV27	TRBJ1-3	TGTGCCAGCAGTTTACTCCGGGGAGGAGGAAACACCATATATTTT	CASSLLRGGGNTIYF
-	TRBD1	TRBV5-6	TRBJ2-7	TGTGCCAGCAGGTGGAGGGGGACAGGCGAGCAGTACTTC	CASRWRGTGEQYF
-	-	TRBV5-1	TRBJ1-3	TGCGCCAGCAGCCCTACCGGGACATCGACTGGAAACACCATATATTTT	CASSPTGTSTGNTIYF
-	-	TRBV5-1	TRBJ2-7	TGCGCCAGCAGCCCGGTAGGGGTAATCCACGAGCAGTACTTC	CASSPVGVIHEQYF